This T cell receptor (beta chain) was sequenced in a study of cytomegalovirus exposure and HLA in healthy donors. Study-wide points: Among the most significant clusters, several appeared linked to common viral pathogens in a later analysis.

The J segment lost 5 bases and the V segment lost 4 bases, leaving 9 bases of the junction unmatched. The CDR3 is 15 amino acids. CDR1 is SGHNT, CDR2 YYREEE, per germline (reference sequence). A word on this clone: The antigen remains undetermined.

In the PCR, 60 Vbeta and 13 Jbeta primers were used. The repertoire was sequenced with immunoSEQ multiplex PCR; TCRdb's copy has only in-frame clones and lacks some. This sample contains over 100,000 clones. The sequenced sample was PBMCs. This chain connects TRBV5-4 to TRBJ2-7; 10 nucleotides match TRBD2. This TCR came from a man between 18 and 35 years old in good health and CMV-seronegative. The CDR3, as DNA: TGTGCCAGCAGCCCCGCTAGCGGGAGACTTGACGAGCAGTACTTC. This codes for CASSPASGRLDEQYF. Variable domain in full (rest from reference TRBV5-4 and TRBJ2-7): ETGVTQSPTHLIKTRGQQVTLRCSSQSGHNTVSWYQQALGQGPQFIFQYYREEENGRGNFPPRFSGLQFPNYSSELNVNALELDDSALYLCASSPASGRLDEQYFGPGTRLTVT.